The source of this T cell receptor beta chain is a study of beta chain features in type 1 diabetes. Study overall: In all, some 100 million sorted cells from all samples were analyzed.

V dropped 8 bases and J dropped 0 bases, with 14 bases sitting between them. Germline V gene lookup returns CDR1 ENHRY and CDR2 SYGVKD. CDR3 length equals 14 residues. Via CD45RO/CCR7/CD25/CD127/CD95/CD27, cells of the CD4+ naive, central memory, regulatory and stem cell-like memory subsets were sorted. As every portion of the isolated RNA was reverse transcribed, the sequencing read expressed TCRB transcripts. Clones were read by immunoSEQ multiplex PCR, and TCRdb kept only the in-frame ones, dropping some. The sample consists of 200,000 to 250,000 clones, less than 35% of them appearing once. This chain links TRBV10-3 with TRBJ2-7; possibly TRBD1 or TRBD2 for D (5 bases each). The receptor comes from a man in his thirties or forties in good health. The sample taken for sequencing was central memory CD4+ T cells from blood. The CDR3 protein is CAIGWGSSSYEQYF. The CDR3 coding sequence is TGTGCCATCGGGTGGGGGTCGAGCTCCTACGAGCAGTACTTC.